The next 10 T cell receptor beta chains were all read from a single sample in a study of cytomegalovirus exposure and HLA in healthy donors. The PCR used 60 Vbeta and 13 Jbeta primers. Repertoires were generated with immunoSEQ multiplex PCR, while TCRdb's copy carries only in-frame clones and drops some. The data hold about 130,000 clones, with roughly four fifths observed a single time. The material sequenced was PBMCs. All receptors derive from a woman in her forties or fifties in good health and CMV-seronegative.

The CDR3 bases are TGCGCCAGCAGCTCCGGCGGTGGACAGGCCAATCAGCCCCAGCATTTT. It specifies CASSSGGGQANQPQHF. The chain joins TRBV5-1 to TRBJ1-5; 7 bases align to TRBD1. The length of the CDR3 is 16 residues. The ends lost 3 bases at V and 3 bases at J; junction bases unmatched: 9. Germline CDR1 and CDR2: SGHRS and YFSETQ.

This clone has only a few counts. The junction departs from germline at one end; a sequencing error may be responsible. The chain uses TRBV7-7 and TRBJ2-1; tentatively, D is TRBD2 (6 bases). The CDR3 is 16 amino acids. In germline, CDR1 is SSHAT, CDR2 FNYEAQ (reference sequence). Here the CDR3 DNA reads TGTGCTAGCAGCTTAGTTGGCGGGATGAACTACAATGAGCAGTTCTTC. The encoded protein is CASSLVGGMNYNEQFF.

The rearrangement links TRBV4-3 to TRBJ2-4; no definite D call. The CDR3 has 15 residues. The germline CDR1 and CDR2 sequences are LGHNA and YSLEER. The V end lost 0 bases, the J end lost 0 bases, and 6 bases lay between the germline ends. The CDR3 here is CASSQDGQAKNIQYF. The CDR3 DNA sequence: TGCGCCAGCAGCCAAGATGGCCAAGCCAAAAACATTCAGTACTTC.

The genes are TRBV10-3 and TRBJ2-7; 8 nucleotides align to TRBD1. V lost 2 bases to trimming and J lost 6 bases; unmatched junction nucleotides: 3. From germline, CDR1 is ENHRY and CDR2 SYGVKD. The CDR3 length is 13 residues. The CDR3 region is CAISEDRGIEQYV. The CDR3 DNA reads TGTGCCATCAGTGAGGACAGGGGAATCGAGCAGTACGTC.

The CDR3 sequence is CASSYSTRGSTEAFF. In DNA form, the CDR3 reads TGTGCCAGCAGTTACTCGACCAGGGGCAGCACTGAAGCTTTCTTT. The rearrangement joins TRBV6-6 to TRBJ1-1; possible D gene TRBD1, 6 bases. The germline V gene has CDR1 MNHNY and CDR2 SVGAGI (reference sequence). Trimming left V 0 bases short and J 4 bases short, with 12 bases between. There are 15 residues in the CDR3.

J is TRBJ1-2 and V is TRBV7-6; 9 bases fit TRBD1. From germline, CDR1 is SGHVS and CDR2 FNYEAQ. This CDR3 has 15 amino acids. The junction had 9 bases not matched to a gene; V was cut back by 5 bases and J by 5 bases. CDR3 in DNA: TGTGCCAGCAGCAGGGCGGACAGGGGAGGGTATGGCTACACCTTC. It is translated as CASSRADRGGYGYTF.

This clone occurred a few times. This chain uses TRBV6-1 with TRBJ2-4; a possible D gene is TRBD1 (6 bases). CDR1 and CDR2 (germline): MNHNS, SASEGT. This CDR3 is 14 amino acids long. Deletions cut 3 bases from V and 6 bases from J, with 12 bases between. The CDR3 reads CASSDQGRRNIQYF. CDR3 bases: TGTGCCAGCAGTGACCAGGGGCGCAGAAACATTCAGTACTTC.

The chain recombines TRBV27 with TRBJ1-2; TRBD1 agrees at 8 bases. The CDR3 sequence is 14 residues long. V lost 4 bases to trimming and J lost 14 bases; unmatched junction nucleotides: 15. Germline V lookup: CDR1 MNHEY, CDR2 SMNVEV (reference sequence). Here the CDR3 DNA reads TGTGCCAGCAGTTCAAGTCGCGGGACAGGCCAAAGGACCTTC. Translated, it gives CASSSSRGTGQRTF.

Of note for this clone: The junction differs from germline at one of its ends, possibly a read error. The chain carries TRBV30 and TRBJ1-2; no clear D. CDR1 GTSNPN and CDR2 SVGIG come from the germline V gene (reference sequence). The CDR3 extends over 14 amino acids. The CDR3 DNA sequence: TGTGCCTGGAAGAGGGCCCGTTATAACTATGGCTACCCCTTC. Translating gives CAWKRARYNYGYPF.

This CDR3 is CSVEGSSRESETQYF. The CDR3 region has the DNA TGCAGCGTTGAAGGCAGCTCTAGGGAGTCTGAGACCCAGTACTTC. The chain links TRBV29-1 to TRBJ2-5; tentatively, D is TRBD2 (5 bases). In germline, CDR1 is SQVTM, CDR2 ANQGSEA. This CDR3 spans 15 amino acids. V was pared by 1 base and J by 5 bases, with 17 bases between.